The TCR beta chain under discussion was sequenced for a study of T-cell reconstitution after alpha-beta-depleted transplantation in children. Study outcomes and limitations: Reports say that about two months after transplant, the alpha-beta T cells came out of several hundred graft clones that had expanded.

This clonotype has a count of ten or more. The antigen is undetermined. From germline, CDR1 is SGHKS and CDR2 YYEKEE (reference sequence). V was shortened by 4 bases and J by 8 bases, with 16 bases between the two germline ends. CDR3 length: 14 residues. The TCRbeta library incorporated unique molecular identifiers. TCRdb used MiXCR to reprocess the PCR reads, holding one entry per CDR3 protein. The sample includes 250,000 or so distinct CDR3 sequences, around 7.5% seen only once; the top ten take less than 8%. The J gene is TRBJ2-1, the V gene TRBV5-5, with D possibly called TRBD1 or TRBD2 (5 bases each). Sequenced material: PBMCs, mostly from graft donor cells, taken 180 days after TCRalphabeta/CD19-depleted stem cell transplant. The receptor was isolated from a male patient younger than 18 who had a stem cell transplant for acute lymphoblastic leukemia, so the T cells may come from the graft donor. The CDR3 sequence is CASSPGTGLHEQFF. The CDR3 DNA reads TGTGCCAGCAGCCCCGGGACCGGTCTTCATGAGCAGTTCTTC.